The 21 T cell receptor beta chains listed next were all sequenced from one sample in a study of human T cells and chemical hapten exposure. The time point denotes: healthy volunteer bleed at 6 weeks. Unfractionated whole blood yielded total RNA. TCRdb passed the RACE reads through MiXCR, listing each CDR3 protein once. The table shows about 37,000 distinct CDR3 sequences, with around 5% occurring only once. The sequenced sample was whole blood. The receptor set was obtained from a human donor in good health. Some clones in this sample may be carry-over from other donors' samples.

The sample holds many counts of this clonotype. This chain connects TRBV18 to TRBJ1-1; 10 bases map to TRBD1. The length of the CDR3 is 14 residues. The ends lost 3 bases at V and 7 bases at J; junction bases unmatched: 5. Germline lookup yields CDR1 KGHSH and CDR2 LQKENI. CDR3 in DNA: TGTGCCAGCTCACCGAGGACAGGGGGAAGTGAAGCTTTCTTT. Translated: CASSPRTGGSEAFF.

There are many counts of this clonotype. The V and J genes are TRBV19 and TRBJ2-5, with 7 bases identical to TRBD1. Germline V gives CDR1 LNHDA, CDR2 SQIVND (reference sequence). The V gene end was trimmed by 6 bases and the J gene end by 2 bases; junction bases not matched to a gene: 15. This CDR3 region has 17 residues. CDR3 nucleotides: TGTGCCAGTAGCCTAGACGGCCCCAGACAGGGTCAAGAGACCCAGTACTTC. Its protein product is CASSLDGPRQGQETQYF.

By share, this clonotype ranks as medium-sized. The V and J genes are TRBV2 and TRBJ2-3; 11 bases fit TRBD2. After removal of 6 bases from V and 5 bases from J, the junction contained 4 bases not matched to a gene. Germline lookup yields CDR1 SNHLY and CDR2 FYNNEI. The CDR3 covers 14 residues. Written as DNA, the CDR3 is TGTGCCAGCAGCGAGGGACTAGCGGTAGATACGCAGTATTTT. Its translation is CASSEGLAVDTQYF.

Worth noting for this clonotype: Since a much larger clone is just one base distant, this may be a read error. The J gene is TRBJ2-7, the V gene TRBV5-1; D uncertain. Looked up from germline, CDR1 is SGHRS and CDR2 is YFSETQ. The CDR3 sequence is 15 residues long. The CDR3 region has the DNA TGCGCCAACAGCTTGGTTGGGGTAACTTCCTACGAGCAGTACTTC. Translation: CANSLVGVTSYEQYF.

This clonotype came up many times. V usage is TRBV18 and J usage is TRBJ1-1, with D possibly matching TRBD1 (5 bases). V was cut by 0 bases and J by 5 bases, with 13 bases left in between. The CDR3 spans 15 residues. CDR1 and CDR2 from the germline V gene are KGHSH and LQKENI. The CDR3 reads CASSPPGKQVTEAFF. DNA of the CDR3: TGTGCCAGCTCACCACCAGGGAAACAGGTAACTGAAGCTTTCTTT.

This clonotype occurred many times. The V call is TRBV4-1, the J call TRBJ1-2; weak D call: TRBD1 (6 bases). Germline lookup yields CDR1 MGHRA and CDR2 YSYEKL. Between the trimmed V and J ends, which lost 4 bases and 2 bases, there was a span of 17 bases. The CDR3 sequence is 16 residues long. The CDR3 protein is CASSRYQGRINYGYTF. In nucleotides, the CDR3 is TGCGCCAGCAGCCGCTACCAGGGGAGGATCAACTATGGCTACACCTTC.

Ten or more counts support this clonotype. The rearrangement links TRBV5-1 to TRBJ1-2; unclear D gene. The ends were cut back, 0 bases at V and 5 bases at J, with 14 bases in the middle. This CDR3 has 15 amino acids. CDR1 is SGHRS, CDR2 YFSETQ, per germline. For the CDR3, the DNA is TGCGCCAGCAGCTTGGATGTCGCCGGACCATATGGCTACACCTTC. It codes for CASSLDVAGPYGYTF.

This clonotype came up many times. DNA for the CDR3: TGTGCCAGCAGAGCCGGTTTCACCGGGGAGCTGTTTTTT. Encoded protein: CASRAGFTGELFF. V gene TRBV12-3 or TRBV12-4 combines with J gene TRBJ2-2; D is ambiguous. V was clipped by 6 bases and J by 4 bases, with 9 bases between them. The CDR3 has 13 residues.

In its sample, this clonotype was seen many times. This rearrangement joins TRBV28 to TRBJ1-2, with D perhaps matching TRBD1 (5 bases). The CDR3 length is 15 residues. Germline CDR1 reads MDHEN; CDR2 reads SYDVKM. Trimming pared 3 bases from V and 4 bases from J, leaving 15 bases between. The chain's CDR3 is CASSFGDSPIYGYTF. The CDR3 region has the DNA TGTGCCAGCAGTTTTGGTGACAGCCCGATCTATGGCTACACCTTC.

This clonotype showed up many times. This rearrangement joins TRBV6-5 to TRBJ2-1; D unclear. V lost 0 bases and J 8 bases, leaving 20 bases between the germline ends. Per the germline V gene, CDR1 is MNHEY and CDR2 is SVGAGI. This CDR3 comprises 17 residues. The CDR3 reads CASSYSNWLIGIDEQFF. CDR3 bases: TGTGCCAGCAGTTACTCGAATTGGCTCATTGGTATCGATGAGCAGTTCTTC.

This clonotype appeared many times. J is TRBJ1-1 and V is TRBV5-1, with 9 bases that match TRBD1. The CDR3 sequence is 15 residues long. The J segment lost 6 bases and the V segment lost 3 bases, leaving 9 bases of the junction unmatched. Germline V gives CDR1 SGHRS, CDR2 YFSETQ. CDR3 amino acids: CASSYVRTGEAEAFF. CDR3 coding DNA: TGCGCCAGCAGCTACGTCCGGACAGGGGAGGCTGAAGCTTTCTTT. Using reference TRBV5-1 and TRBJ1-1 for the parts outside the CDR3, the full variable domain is KAGVTQTPRYLIKTRGQQVTLSCSPISGHRSVSWYQQTPGQGLQFLFEYFSETQRNKGNFPGRFSGRQFSNSRSEMNVSTLELGDSALYLCASSYVRTGEAEAFFGQGTRLTVV.

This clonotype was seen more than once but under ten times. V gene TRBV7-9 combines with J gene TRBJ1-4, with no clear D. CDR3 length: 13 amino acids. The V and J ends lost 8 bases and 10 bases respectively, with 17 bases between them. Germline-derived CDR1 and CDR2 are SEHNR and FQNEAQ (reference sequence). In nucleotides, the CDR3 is TGTGCCAGCGGTGCAGACTCCGGGCGAAAACTGTTTTTT. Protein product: CASGADSGRKLFF.

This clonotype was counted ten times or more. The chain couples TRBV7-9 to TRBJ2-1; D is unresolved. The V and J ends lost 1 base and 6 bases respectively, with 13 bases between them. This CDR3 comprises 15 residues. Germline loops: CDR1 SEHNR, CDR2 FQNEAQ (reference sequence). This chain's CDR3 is CASSLDLGHSNEQFF. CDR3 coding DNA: TGTGCCAGCAGCTTAGACCTGGGCCATAGCAATGAGCAGTTCTTC.

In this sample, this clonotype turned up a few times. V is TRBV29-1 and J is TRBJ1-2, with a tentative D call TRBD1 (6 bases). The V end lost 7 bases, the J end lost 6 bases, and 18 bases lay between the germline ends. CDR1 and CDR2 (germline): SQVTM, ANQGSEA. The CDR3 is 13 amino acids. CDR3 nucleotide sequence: TGCAGCGCCGATGTACAGGGTGGAAATGGCTACACCTTC. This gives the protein CSADVQGGNGYTF.

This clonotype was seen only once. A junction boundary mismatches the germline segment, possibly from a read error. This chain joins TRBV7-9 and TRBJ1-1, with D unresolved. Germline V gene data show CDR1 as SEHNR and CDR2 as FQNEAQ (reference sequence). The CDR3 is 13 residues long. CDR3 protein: CAGSYGEAGEDFF. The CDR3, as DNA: TGTGCCGGCAGTTACGGGGAAGCGGGTGAAGATTTCTTT.

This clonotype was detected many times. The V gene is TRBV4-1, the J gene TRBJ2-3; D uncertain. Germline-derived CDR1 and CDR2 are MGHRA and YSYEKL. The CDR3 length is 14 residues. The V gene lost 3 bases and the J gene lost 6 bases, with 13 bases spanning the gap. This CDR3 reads CASSHPSDGDTQYF. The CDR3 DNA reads TGCGCCAGCAGCCATCCCAGCGACGGGGATACGCAGTATTTT.

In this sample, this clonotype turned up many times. CDR3 DNA: TGTGCCAGCAGCCAGCTAGGTGAAGCTTTCTTT. It codes for CASSQLGEAFF. The chain uses TRBV14 and TRBJ1-1; D is unresolved. Germline V gene data show CDR1 as SGHDN and CDR2 as FVKESK. The CDR3 is 11 amino acids. V lost 3 bases and J lost 7, with 6 bases in between.

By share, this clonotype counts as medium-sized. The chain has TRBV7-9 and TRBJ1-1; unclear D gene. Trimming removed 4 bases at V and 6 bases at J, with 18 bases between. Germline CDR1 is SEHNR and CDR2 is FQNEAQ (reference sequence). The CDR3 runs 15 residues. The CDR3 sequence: CASSSPLTLTPEAFF. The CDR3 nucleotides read TGTGCCAGCAGCTCTCCGCTAACCCTGACGCCTGAAGCTTTCTTT.

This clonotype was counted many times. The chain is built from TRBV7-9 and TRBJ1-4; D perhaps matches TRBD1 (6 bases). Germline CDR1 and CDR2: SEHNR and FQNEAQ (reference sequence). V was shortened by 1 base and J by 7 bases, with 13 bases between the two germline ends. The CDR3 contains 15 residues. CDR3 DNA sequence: TGTGCCAGCAGCTTAGGAGCAGGGGCGGTTGAAAAACTGTTTTTT. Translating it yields CASSLGAGAVEKLFF.

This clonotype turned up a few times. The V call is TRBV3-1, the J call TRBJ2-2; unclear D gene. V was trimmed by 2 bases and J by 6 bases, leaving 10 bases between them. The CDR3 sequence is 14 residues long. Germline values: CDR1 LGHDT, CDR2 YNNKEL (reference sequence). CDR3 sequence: CASSQSARPGELFF. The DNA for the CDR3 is TGTGCCAGCAGCCAATCGGCCCGACCCGGGGAGCTGTTTTTT.

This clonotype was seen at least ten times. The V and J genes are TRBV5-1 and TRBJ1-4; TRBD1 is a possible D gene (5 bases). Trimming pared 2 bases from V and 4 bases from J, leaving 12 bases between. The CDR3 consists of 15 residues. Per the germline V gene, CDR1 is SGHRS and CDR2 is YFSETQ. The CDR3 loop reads CASSFGARGNEKLFF. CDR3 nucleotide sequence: TGCGCCAGCAGCTTCGGGGCGCGGGGTAATGAAAAACTGTTTTTT.